The 6 T cell receptor beta chains presented below share a single source sample, sequenced in a study of T cell repertoires in cytomegalovirus infection. TCRdb re-called the reads with MiXCR, one entry per CDR3 protein. Found here are about 890,000 distinct CDR3 sequences, 31% of them singletons; the top ten hold more than 13%. Their antigens are not known. Here the sequenced sample was cultured CD8+ T cells from PBMCs, taken from culture after CMV antigen stimulation. These TCRs come from a human donor in good health (CMV status not recorded). Some clones in this sample may be carry-over from other donors' samples.

This clonotype was found a few times. This chain links TRBV5-6 with TRBJ1-6; D unresolved. Germline lookup yields CDR1 SGHDT and CDR2 YYEEEE. The CDR3 length is 13 residues. Trimming stripped 4 bases from V and 7 bases from J, with 9 bases between. CDR3 protein: CASSLWENSPLHF. CDR3 nucleotides: TGTGCCAGCAGCCTCTGGGAGAATTCACCCCTCCACTTT. Together with reference TRBV5-6 and TRBJ1-6, the CDR3 gives the full variable domain: DAGVTQSPTHLIKTRGQQVTLRCSPKSGHDTVSWYQQALGQGPQFIFQYYEEEERQRGNFPDRFSGHQFPNYSSELNVNALLLGDSALYLCASSLWENSPLHFGNGTRLTVT.

This clonotype was seen a handful of times. J is TRBJ2-7 and V is TRBV14; 8 bases map to TRBD1. Unmatched junction bases numbered 5, after V lost 4 bases and J lost 3 bases. The CDR3 consists of 14 residues. Germline V lookup: CDR1 SGHDN, CDR2 FVKESK. In nucleotides, the CDR3 is TGTGCCAGCAGCCTCAAAGGGACAGGCTACGAGCAGTACGTC. As protein: CASSLKGTGYEQYV.

This clonotype has a handful of counts. The J gene is TRBJ2-7, the V gene TRBV15; 8 nucleotides align to TRBD1. Losses at the gene ends were 2 bases for V and 3 bases for J; bases not matched to a gene: 9. Germline assignment: CDR1 LNHNV and CDR2 YYDKDF (reference sequence). CDR3 length: 16 amino acids. CDR3 bases: TGTGCCACCAGCAGAACGCGGACAGGGAGGTTCTACGAGCAGTACTTC. Protein product: CATSRTRTGRFYEQYF.

This clonotype was counted only a few times. The chain employs TRBV27 and TRBJ1-1; TRBD1 matches at 7 bases. J lost 5 bases, V lost 5 bases, and 8 bases had no gene match. The germline CDR1 and CDR2 sequences are MNHEY and SMNVEV (reference sequence). This CDR3 comprises 14 residues. The CDR3 sequence is CASSMRGRLTEAFF. As DNA, the CDR3 is TGTGCCAGCAGTATGAGGGGGCGCTTAACTGAAGCTTTCTTT.

The V and J genes are TRBV9 and TRBJ1-1; possibly TRBD1 for D (6 bases). V lost 5 bases, J lost 4 bases, and 15 bases lay in between. Germline CDR1 SGDLS, CDR2 YYNGEE. The CDR3 totals 14 residues. CDR3 sequence (DNA): TGTGCCAGCAGGCCAGGAGGGGGGGGCACTGAAGCTTTCTTT. It yields the protein CASRPGGGGTEAFF.

This clonotype was seen repeatedly, ten times or more. The chain combines TRBV7-2 with TRBJ2-1, with D perhaps matching TRBD1 or TRBD2 (6 bases each). This CDR3 contains 17 residues. The V gene lost 1 base and the J gene lost 0 bases, with 13 bases spanning the gap. Germline lookup yields CDR1 SGHTA and CDR2 FQGNSA. The chain's CDR3 is CASSLGGAGSSYNEQFF. The CDR3 DNA sequence: TGTGCCAGCAGCTTAGGGGGGGCGGGGAGCTCCTACAATGAGCAGTTCTTC.